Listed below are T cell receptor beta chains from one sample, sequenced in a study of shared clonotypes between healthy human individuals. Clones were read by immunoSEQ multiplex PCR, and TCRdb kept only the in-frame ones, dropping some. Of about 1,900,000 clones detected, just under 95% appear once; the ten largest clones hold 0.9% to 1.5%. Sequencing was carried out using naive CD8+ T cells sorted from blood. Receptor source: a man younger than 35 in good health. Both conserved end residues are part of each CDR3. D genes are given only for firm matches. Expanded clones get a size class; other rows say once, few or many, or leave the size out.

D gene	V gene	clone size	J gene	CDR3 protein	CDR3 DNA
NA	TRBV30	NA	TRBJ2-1	CAWSVKVSDNEQFF	TGTGCCTGGAGTGTAAAGGTGTCAGACAATGAGCAGTTCTTC
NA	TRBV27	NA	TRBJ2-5	CASSLLGSGETQYF	TGTGCCAGCAGTTTACTGGGTAGTGGTGAGACCCAGTACTTC
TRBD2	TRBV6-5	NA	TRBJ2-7	CASSYGGLAGGYEQYF	TGTGCCAGCAGTTACGGCGGACTAGCGGGAGGTTACGAGCAGTACTTC
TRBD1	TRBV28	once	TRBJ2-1	CASSLFRQGDSYNEQFF	TGTGCCAGCAGTTTGTTTCGACAGGGAGACTCCTACAATGAGCAGTTCTTC
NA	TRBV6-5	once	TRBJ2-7	CASSPRMFGEQYF	TGTGCCAGCAGCCCCAGAATGTTCGGCGAGCAGTACTTC
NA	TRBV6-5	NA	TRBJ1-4	CASVPGPWNEKLFF	TGTGCCAGCGTCCCGGGACCGTGGAATGAAAAACTGTTTTTT
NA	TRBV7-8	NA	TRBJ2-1	CASSLYLGGEPYNEQFF	TGTGCCAGCAGCTTATATTTAGGCGGAGAGCCCTACAATGAGCAGTTCTTC
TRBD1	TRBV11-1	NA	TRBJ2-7	CASSTRDRAREQYF	TGTGCCAGCAGCACCCGGGACAGGGCGCGAGAGCAGTACTTC
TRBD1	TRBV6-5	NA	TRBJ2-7	CASSLRGRLSEQYF	TGTGCCAGCAGTCTAAGGGGGCGACTTAGCGAGCAGTACTTC
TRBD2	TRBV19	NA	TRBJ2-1	CASSAGTSGRATYNEQFF	TGTGCCAGTAGCGCCGGGACTAGCGGGAGGGCCACCTACAATGAGCAGTTCTTC
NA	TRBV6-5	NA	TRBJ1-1	CASRAGVQTEAFF	TGTGCCAGCAGGGCGGGGGTTCAGACTGAAGCTTTCTTT
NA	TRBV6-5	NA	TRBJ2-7	CASSYQGFSYEQYF	TGTGCCAGCAGTTATCAGGGCTTCTCCTACGAGCAGTACTTC
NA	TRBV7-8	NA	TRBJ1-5	CASSPFMGGGNQPQHF	TGTGCCAGCAGCCCCTTTATGGGGGGTGGCAATCAGCCCCAGCATTTT
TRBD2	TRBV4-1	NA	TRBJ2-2	CASSHTSGTNTGELFF	TGCGCCAGCAGTCACACTAGCGGTACGAACACCGGGGAGCTGTTTTTT
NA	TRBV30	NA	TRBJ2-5	CAWVQGTWAQETQYF	TGTGCCTGGGTCCAGGGGACTTGGGCCCAAGAGACCCAGTACTTC
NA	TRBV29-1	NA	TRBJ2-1	CSVSSDTYNEQFF	TGCAGCGTTAGTAGCGATACCTACAATGAGCAGTTCTTC
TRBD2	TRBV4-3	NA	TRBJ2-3	CASSQSHTSGEGDTQYF	TGCGCCAGCAGCCAATCTCACACTAGCGGGGAAGGAGATACGCAGTATTTT
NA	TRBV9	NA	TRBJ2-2	CASSVGAATGELFF	TGTGCCAGCAGCGTAGGAGCGGCGACCGGGGAGCTGTTTTTT
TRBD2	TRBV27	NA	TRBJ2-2	CASSYGGTGELFF	TGTGCCAGCAGTTACGGGGGGACCGGGGAGCTGTTTTTT
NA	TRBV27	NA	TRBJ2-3	CASNRAGVIDTQYF	TGTGCCAGCAATAGAGCAGGGGTTATAGATACGCAGTATTTT
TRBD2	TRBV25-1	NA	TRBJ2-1	CASSRVGTSGSYNEQFF	TGTGCCAGCAGCCGAGTGGGGACTAGCGGGAGCTACAATGAGCAGTTCTTC
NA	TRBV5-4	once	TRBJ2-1	CASSGWDFNNEQFF	TGTGCCAGCAGCGGATGGGACTTCAACAATGAGCAGTTCTTC
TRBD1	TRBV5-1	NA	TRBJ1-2	CASSLETGDWAYGYTF	TGCGCCAGCAGCTTGGAGACAGGGGATTGGGCCTATGGCTACACCTTC
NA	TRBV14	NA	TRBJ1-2	CASSHHLGSSPNYGYTF	TGTGCCAGCAGCCATCATCTTGGATCAAGCCCTAACTATGGCTACACCTTC
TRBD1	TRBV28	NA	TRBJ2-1	CASSFPRDSYYNEQFF	TGTGCCAGCAGTTTTCCCCGGGACAGCTACTACAATGAGCAGTTCTTC
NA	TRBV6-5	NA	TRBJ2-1	CASSYSVGEVEDEQFF	TGTGCCAGCAGTTACTCGGTAGGAGAGGTTGAGGATGAGCAGTTCTTC
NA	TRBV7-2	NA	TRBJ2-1	CASSLVAEAYNEQFF	TGTGCCAGCAGCTTAGTCGCGGAGGCCTACAATGAGCAGTTCTTC
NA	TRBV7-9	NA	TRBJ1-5	CASSPNSNQPQHF	TGTGCCAGCAGCCCGAATAGCAATCAGCCCCAGCATTTT
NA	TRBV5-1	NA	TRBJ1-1	CASSLQGQEAFF	TGCGCCAGCAGCTTGCAGGGGCAGGAAGCTTTCTTT
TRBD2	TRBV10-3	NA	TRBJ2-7	CAISEEREGYEQYF	TGTGCCATCAGTGAAGAGCGGGAGGGATACGAGCAGTACTTC
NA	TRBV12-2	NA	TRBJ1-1	CASRQIQGMVWTEAFF	TGTGCAAGTCGCCAGATACAGGGTATGGTGTGGACTGAAGCTTTCTTT
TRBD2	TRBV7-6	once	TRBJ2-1	CASSLEAGTTILLNEQFF	TGTGCCAGCAGCTTAGAGGCAGGGACTACCATTTTGCTGAATGAGCAGTTCTTC
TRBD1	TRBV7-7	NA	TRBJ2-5	CASSPFDRVGETQYF	TGTGCTAGCAGCCCCTTCGACAGGGTAGGAGAGACCCAGTACTTC
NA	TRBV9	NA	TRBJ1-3	CASSERQTPGNTIYF	TGTGCCAGCAGCGAAAGACAGACCCCTGGAAACACCATATATTTT
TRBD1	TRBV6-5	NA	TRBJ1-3	CASNRGGHSGNTIYF	TGTGCCAGCAACCGAGGGGGCCACTCTGGAAACACCATATATTTT
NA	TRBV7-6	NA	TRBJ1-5	CASSLSSNQPQHF	TGTGCCAGCAGCTTATCGTCCAATCAGCCCCAGCATTTT
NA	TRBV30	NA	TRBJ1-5	CAWGTENSNQPQHF	TGTGCCTGGGGGACGGAGAATAGCAATCAGCCCCAGCATTTT
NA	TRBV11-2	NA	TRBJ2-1	CASSRLLWTELNNEQFF	TGTGCCAGCAGCCGCTTGTTGTGGACCGAATTAAACAATGAGCAGTTCTTC
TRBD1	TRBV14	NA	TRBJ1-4	CASSKWTGGLYEKLFF	TGTGCCAGCAGTAAATGGACAGGGGGGCTTTATGAAAAACTGTTTTTT
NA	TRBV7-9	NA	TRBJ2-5	CASSPGSETQYF	TGTGCCAGCAGCCCAGGGTCAGAGACCCAGTACTTC
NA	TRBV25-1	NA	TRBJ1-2	CASSELTDYGYTF	TGTGCCAGCAGTGAATTGACCGATTATGGCTACACCTTC
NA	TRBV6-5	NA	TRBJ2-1	CASSSDGDYNEQFF	TGTGCCAGCAGTTCCGACGGGGACTACAATGAGCAGTTCTTC
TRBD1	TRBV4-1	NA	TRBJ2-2	CASSQDSTGGYTGELFF	TGCGCCAGCAGCCAAGATTCTACAGGGGGCTATACCGGGGAGCTGTTTTTT
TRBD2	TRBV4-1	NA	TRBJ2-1	CASSQDGLSGRASAYNEQFF	TGCGCCAGCAGCCAAGACGGGTTGTCGGGGAGGGCAAGCGCCTACAATGAGCAGTTCTTC
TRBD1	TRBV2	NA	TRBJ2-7	CASSDWQGASYEQYF	TGTGCCAGCAGTGATTGGCAGGGGGCCTCCTACGAGCAGTACTTC
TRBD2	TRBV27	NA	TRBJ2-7	CASSPLSGGAWYEQYF	TGTGCCAGCAGCCCCCTTAGCGGGGGGGCCTGGTACGAGCAGTACTTC
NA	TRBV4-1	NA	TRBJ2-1	CASSQSPGYNEQFF	TGCGCCAGCAGCCAGTCCCCAGGCTACAATGAGCAGTTCTTC
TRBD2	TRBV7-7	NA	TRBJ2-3	CASSRLAGALDTQYF	TGTGCTAGCAGCCGACTAGCGGGAGCCTTAGATACGCAGTATTTT
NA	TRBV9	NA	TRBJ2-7	CASSVSWASYEQYF	TGTGCCAGCAGCGTATCCTGGGCCTCCTACGAGCAGTACTTC
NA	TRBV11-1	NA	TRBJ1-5	CASSLNTNQPQHF	TGTGCCAGCAGCTTAAACACGAATCAGCCCCAGCATTTT